These T cell receptor beta chains were read from a single sample in a study of memory CD4+ T cells and cytomegalovirus serostatus. Repertoires were generated with immunoSEQ multiplex PCR, while TCRdb's copy carries only in-frame clones and drops some. The repertoire holds about 82,000 clones, around 80% seen once, with around 0.78% in the top ten. Sequenced input: memory CD4+ T cells from blood. The origin of the receptors is an adult in good health and CMV-seronegative. Each CDR3 is given with its conserved first and last residue. D genes are given only for firm matches. Size is omitted from some rows. Given values are once, few, many or a class for expanded clones.

d_gene | abundance | j_gene | v_gene | CDR3nt | CDR3aa
. | . | TRBJ2-3 | TRBV10-1 | TGCGCCAGCAGTGGCTTACGAGGGGCCGATACGCAGTATTTT | CASSGLRGADTQYF
TRBD1 | . | TRBJ2-7 | TRBV4-3 | TGCGCCAGCAGCCAAGAATGGGCAGGGGGCGAGCAGTACTTC | CASSQEWAGGEQYF
. | . | TRBJ2-3 | TRBV5-1 | TGCGCCAGCAGCTTGGGAGACTCGCAAACAGATACGCAGTATTTT | CASSLGDSQTDTQYF
. | . | TRBJ1-2 | TRBV15 | TGTGCCACCAGCAGAGAAAGTGCGGACCCCGGTGGCTACACCTTC | CATSRESADPGGYTF
TRBD2 | . | TRBJ2-7 | TRBV5-1 | TGCGCCAGCAGCGGGACTAGCGGGGGCCTCTACGAGCAGTACTTC | CASSGTSGGLYEQYF
. | . | TRBJ1-2 | TRBV4-3 | TGCGCCAGCAGCCAAGTCAACAGTTTTAACTATGGCTACACCTTC | CASSQVNSFNYGYTF
. | . | TRBJ2-2 | TRBV7-2 | TGTGCGGGCGGGCAGGCCTCGAACACCGGGGAGCTGTTTTTT | CAGGQASNTGELFF
TRBD2 | . | TRBJ2-1 | TRBV18 | TGTGCCAGCTCACTCCCCGGGACTACATACAATGAGCAGTTCTTC | CASSLPGTTYNEQFF
. | . | TRBJ2-7 | TRBV4-3 | TGCGCCAGCAGCCAAGACCACATGGGAATCTTCTACGAGCAGTACTTC | CASSQDHMGIFYEQYF
TRBD1 | few | TRBJ1-6 | TRBV15 | TGTGCCACCGCTGGACAGGAAAATTCACCCCTCCACTTT | CATAGQENSPLHF
TRBD1 | . | TRBJ2-5 | TRBV6-1 | TGTGCCAGCAGTGAGAATACAGGGGGCTGGGAGACCCAGTACTTC | CASSENTGGWETQYF
TRBD1 | . | TRBJ1-2 | TRBV9 | TGTGCCAGCAGCGTAGATGGGACAGGGGAAGGCTACACCTTC | CASSVDGTGEGYTF
TRBD1 | . | TRBJ2-3 | TRBV5-1 | TGCGCCAGCAGCCCGGGACAGGCTAGCACAGATACGCAGTATTTT | CASSPGQASTDTQYF
TRBD1 | . | TRBJ1-4 | TRBV11-2 | TGTGCCAGCAGCCCTCTCCCGGGACAGGGGCCAACTAATGAAAAACTGTTTTTT | CASSPLPGQGPTNEKLFF
. | . | TRBJ1-1 | TRBV5-4 | TGTGCCAGCAGCTTGGTTCTGAACACTGAAGCTTTCTTT | CASSLVLNTEAFF
. | . | TRBJ2-5 | TRBV19 | TGTGCCAGTAGTATTCAATCCGCGGAGGCCCAGTACTTC | CASSIQSAEAQYF
. | . | TRBJ2-7 | TRBV6-6 | TGTGCCAGCAGGGATTTTTACGAGCAGTACTTC | CASRDFYEQYF
TRBD1 | once | TRBJ1-2 | TRBV27 | TGTGCCAGCAGTTTATTGGGCAGGGGGCGCGTTGGCTACACCTTC | CASSLLGRGRVGYTF